This T cell receptor beta chain originates from a study of shared clonotypes between healthy human individuals. The CDR3 contains 14 residues. Germline CDR1 reads SEHNR; CDR2 reads FQNEAQ (reference sequence). V dropped 1 base and J dropped 3 bases, with 9 bases sitting between them. In this sample, this clone turned up once. Clones were sequenced by immunoSEQ multiplex PCR, and TCRdb holds only the in-frame ones, with some missing. The data contain nearly 1 million clones, more than 75% of them singletons. Sequencing was performed on memory CD4+ T cells sorted from blood. Subset denoted: CD45RA-negative fraction. The source is a man aged 18 to 30 in good health. The chain has TRBV7-9 and TRBJ1-1; D is unclear. CDR3 coding DNA: TGTGCCAGCAGCTTAGATGGCAGCCACACTGAAGCTTTCTTT. Translation gives CASSLDGSHTEAFF.